This paragraph reports one T cell receptor (beta chain). Its cognate antigen is unknown. Single viable CD3+CD4+CD8-CD45RO+ cells were sorted as the memory CD4+ T cells. After thawing, CD4+ T cells were positively selected. The CDR3 extends over 16 amino acids. J was trimmed by 2 bases and V by 1 base; bases with no gene match: 7. Per germline, CDR1 SGHTA and CDR2 FQGNSA. These data originate in a study of memory CD4+ T cells and cytomegalovirus serostatus. Overall study results and limits: Suggested: most of the CMV-linked TCR signature lies in CD4+ memory cells.

Data came from immunoSEQ multiplex PCR; TCRdb stores just in-frame clones and leaves some out. The sample has roughly 86,000 clones, about 80% seen once. This chain uses TRBV7-2 with TRBJ1-1; 7 nucleotides match TRBD1. The sequence was obtained from an adult in good health and CMV-seropositive. Sequences were obtained from memory CD4+ T cells from blood. In nucleotides, the CDR3 is TGTGCCAGCAGCTTAGAGGCAGGGGGTTTTAACACTGAAGCTTTCTTT. It codes for CASSLEAGGFNTEAFF. Full variable domain (rest looked up from reference TRBV7-2 and TRBJ1-1): GAGVSQSPSNKVTEKGKDVELRCDPISGHTALYWYRQSLGQGLEFLIYFQGNSAPDKSGLPSDRFSAERTGGSVSTLTIQRTQQEDSAVYLCASSLEAGGFNTEAFFGQGTRLTVV.